The 6 T cell receptor beta chains reported below all come from one sample, sequenced in a study of tumor and adjacent non-tumor tissue in lung cancer (dated by TCRdb to the late 2010s). RNA was extracted from bulk unsorted tissue and checked for quality with a NanoDrop ND-1000 and an Agilent 2100. For the normal lung samples, distant non-tumor tissue was collected more than 3 cm away from the tumor edge. Library construction relied on multiplex PCR. The reads were generated on an Illumina HiSeq 2500. TCRbeta libraries were constructed through three rounds of nested PCR with primers (Table S4) according to protocols modified from ARM-PCR. TCRdb itself trimmed the public reads at Q25 with fastp, ran MiXCR and retained productive beta chains. Records with the same CDR3 protein are collapsed into one entry carrying the most frequent genes and DNA. The sample table lists about 77,000 distinct CDR3 sequences, less than 85% of them with a count of one. The ten largest clones take up around 40% of the sample.

Specimen: distant non-tumor lung tissue. All receptors come from a man aged 65 to 85 with non-small cell lung cancer.

The chain recombines TRBV20-1 with TRBJ2-7, with D perhaps TRBD1 or TRBD2 (5 bases each). This CDR3 region has 16 residues. The V end was cut by 4 bases, the J end by 7 bases, with 26 bases between. Germline CDR1 is DFQATT and CDR2 is SNEGSKA (reference sequence). The CDR3, as DNA: TGCAGTGCTATAACCAGAATTGGGACCCTTCTCCCTGAGCAGTACTTC. It codes for CSAITRIGTLLPEQYF.

The rearrangement joins TRBV5-1 to TRBJ2-7, with D possibly called TRBD1 or TRBD2 (5 bases each). Between the trimmed V and J ends, which lost 4 bases and 3 bases, there was a span of 11 bases. From germline, CDR1 is SGHRS and CDR2 YFSETQ. The CDR3 contains 13 residues. DNA of the CDR3: TGCGCCAGCAGCCAGGGTGGAGGCTACGAGCAGTACTTC. This codes for CASSQGGGYEQYF.

In its sample, this clonotype was seen a few times. A read error may be the cause here, since a much bigger clone is one base away. The chain carries TRBV29-1 and TRBJ2-1; D is ambiguous. V was pared by 8 bases and J by 5 bases, with 13 bases between. In germline, CDR1 is SQVTM, CDR2 ANQGSEA. This CDR3 is 12 amino acids long. The chain's CDR3 is CSLEYLDNEQFF. In nucleotides, the CDR3 is TGCAGCCTGGAGTACTTAGACAATGAGCAGTTCTTC.

About this clonotype: At one end the junction does not follow the germline gene, possibly because of a read error. CDR3 in DNA: TGTGCCAGCAGTCCCCCAGAGGGGATTTACACCGAAGCTCTCTTT. Protein: CASSPPEGIYTEALF. J is TRBJ1-1 and V is TRBV11-2, with D possibly TRBD1 on 5 matching bases. There are 15 residues in the CDR3. Per germline, CDR1 SGHAT and CDR2 FQNNGV.

This clonotype was detected a few times. A much larger clone sits a single nucleotide away, making a read error possible. This chain uses TRBV10-2 with TRBJ1-5, with 8 bases aligning to TRBD1. This CDR3 has 16 amino acids. Germline values: CDR1 WSHSY, CDR2 SAAADI. The CDR3, as DNA: TGCGCCAGGAAAACCGACAGGGGTGGTAGCAATCAGCCCCGGCATTTT. This gives the protein CARKTDRGGSNQPRHF.

About this clonotype: The junction does not match germline at one end; this may be a read error. The rearrangement links TRBV6-5 to TRBJ2-2; 14 nucleotides agree with TRBD2. The CDR3 sequence is 18 residues long. Germline V CDR1 and CDR2: MNHEY, SVGAGI. CDR3 region: CPSSYSGLAGGYTGELFF. In DNA form, the CDR3 reads TGTCCCAGCAGTTACTCCGGACTAGCGGGAGGATACACAGGGGAGCTGTTTTTT.